Listed below are T cell receptor beta chains from one sample, sequenced in a study of OX40 agonist ivuxolimab in advanced cancers. Data came from immunoSEQ multiplex PCR; TCRdb stores just in-frame clones and leaves some out. The top ten clones hold less than 0.7% of a sample with 40,000 to 50,000 clones, 89% of them seen once. This specimen was CD4+ or CD8+ T cells sorted from blood, taken in a trial of the OX40 agonist ivuxolimab. Every receptor here comes from an adult with an advanced solid tumor such as melanoma, head and neck, liver or kidney cancer. Each CDR3 is given with its conserved first and last residue.

v_call	cdr3_aa
TRBV9	CASSVAYTTAKNTEAFF
TRBV5-5	CASSFGGRVHEAFF
TRBV7-2	CASSFEAGSDQPQHF
TRBV6-1	CASSWTGRSTEAFF
TRBV7-8	CASGRGVRSTDTQYF
TRBV6-5	CASSYSTGGLGYTF
TRBV30	CAWSRKVPYNSPLHF
TRBV5-6	CASSLVEGTTGF
TRBV5-5	CASSLGAGGFDGYTF
TRBV9	CASSVRAGTYEQYF
TRBV5-1	CASSLVGGGNSPLHF
TRBV5-1	CASSPLAAMNTEAFF
TRBV5-1	CASSFWPRGEKLFF
TRBV5-1	CASSLAGPSYEQYF
TRBV11-2	CASSSPADRAEAFF
TRBV2	CASRTDNEKLFF
TRBV6-5	CASSRARANYGYTF
TRBV5-4	CASSLDSYGYTF
TRBV4-2	CASSLQSRGVLDEAFF
TRBV10-2	CASSPSRRTDTQYF
TRBV19	CASKMTGDNTEAFF
TRBV5-1	CASSLVGTAYGYTF
TRBV5-1	CASSLVGAGDTEAFF
TRBV7-2	CASSPGDRGNTEAFF